This record looks at one T cell receptor (beta chain) sequence and its context. Germline V CDR1 and CDR2: MDHEN, SYDVKM. The V end lost 3 bases, the J end lost 1 base, and 6 bases lay between the germline ends. This CDR3 spans 14 amino acids. This sample was included in a study of blood T cell repertoires in COVID-19. Study in general: PBMCs, B-cell-depleted T cells, or T cells were the source of the cDNA or gDNA that made up the material.

TCRdb's copy holds only in-frame clones and misses some; the assay was immunoSEQ multiplex PCR. Of tens of thousands of clones listed, 75% to 85% are singletons. The rearrangement uses TRBV28 and TRBJ1-4; tentative D call: TRBD1 (5 bases). The TCR originated in a human donor in a cohort sampled during active COVID-19. Sequenced material: peripheral blood. CDR3 nucleotides: TGTGCCAGCAGTTTGGGGGGAACTAATGAAAAACTGTTTTTT. It specifies CASSLGGTNEKLFF.